This is a list of T cell receptor beta chains from one sample in a study of blood T cell repertoires in COVID-19. The protocol was immunoSEQ multiplex PCR, while the TCRdb copy is restricted to in-frame clones and leaves out a portion. This table has approximately 70,000 clones, around nine tenths appearing once. The source material was peripheral blood. The receptors were sampled from a woman aged 55 to 70 with acute or convalescent COVID-19. Each CDR3 is given with its conserved first and last residue. Fields, in order: D gene, J gene, clone size, V gene, CDR3 DNA, CDR3 protein. The D gene is left open where the match is weak. The size of a clone is reported for some rows only, either as once, few or many, or as a class for expanded clones.

D gene: TRBD1
J gene: TRBJ2-7
clone size: -
V gene: TRBV5-1
CDR3 DNA: TGCGCCAGCAGCCCAAAGGACAGGGACCGGGCCGTTAGGTACTACGAGCAGTACTTC
CDR3 protein: CASSPKDRDRAVRYYEQYF

D gene: TRBD1
J gene: TRBJ1-1
clone size: -
V gene: TRBV5-4
CDR3 DNA: TGTGCCAGCAGTCGGAGGACAGGTGACACTGAAGCTTTCTTT
CDR3 protein: CASSRRTGDTEAFF

D gene: TRBD2
J gene: TRBJ2-1
clone size: once
V gene: TRBV29-1
CDR3 DNA: TGCAGCGTTGAAGATCGTGGGCGGGGGGGCAAGAATGAGCAGTTCTTC
CDR3 protein: CSVEDRGRGGKNEQFF

D gene: -
J gene: TRBJ2-3
clone size: once
V gene: TRBV6-1
CDR3 DNA: TGTGCCAGCAGTGACCGGGATAGACTCACGGATACGCAGTATTTT
CDR3 protein: CASSDRDRLTDTQYF

D gene: -
J gene: TRBJ1-5
clone size: once
V gene: TRBV28
CDR3 DNA: TGTGCCAGCAGTTTAGCCAGGGTCGGCAATCAGCCCCAGCATTTT
CDR3 protein: CASSLARVGNQPQHF

D gene: TRBD1
J gene: TRBJ2-5
clone size: -
V gene: TRBV3-1/TRBV3-2
CDR3 DNA: TGTGCCAGCAGCCAACGACAGGGGTTGGAGACCCAGTACTTC
CDR3 protein: CASSQRQGLETQYF

D gene: TRBD1
J gene: TRBJ1-1
clone size: few
V gene: TRBV6-5
CDR3 DNA: TGTGCCAGCAGAGGACAGGGGAGGGACACTGAAGCTTTCTTT
CDR3 protein: CASRGQGRDTEAFF

D gene: TRBD2
J gene: TRBJ2-1
clone size: -
V gene: TRBV15
CDR3 DNA: TGTGCCACCAGCAGAGATAGCGGGGGGGCCAATGAGCAGTTCTTC
CDR3 protein: CATSRDSGGANEQFF

D gene: -
J gene: TRBJ1-1
clone size: few
V gene: TRBV6-5
CDR3 DNA: TGTGCCAGCAGGTACCGGGAGAGAACAATTGAAGCTTTCTTT
CDR3 protein: CASRYRERTIEAFF

D gene: -
J gene: TRBJ1-1
clone size: few
V gene: TRBV12-3/TRBV12-4
CDR3 DNA: TGTGCCAGCAGTTTAGCGCTTGGCAGGGATGCTTTCTTT
CDR3 protein: CASSLALGRDAFF

D gene: TRBD1
J gene: TRBJ2-7
clone size: -
V gene: TRBV6-6
CDR3 DNA: TGTGCCAGCAGCCAGTCCGGGACAGCCTCCTACGAGCAGTACTTC
CDR3 protein: CASSQSGTASYEQYF

D gene: TRBD1
J gene: TRBJ2-7
clone size: -
V gene: TRBV18
CDR3 DNA: TGTGCCAGCTCACCAGGGACAGGGACCTACGAGCAGTACTTC
CDR3 protein: CASSPGTGTYEQYF

D gene: -
J gene: TRBJ2-1
clone size: once
V gene: TRBV19
CDR3 DNA: TGTGCCAGTAGTATAGATTCCGGGGAAGGCTACAATGAGCAGTTCTTC
CDR3 protein: CASSIDSGEGYNEQFF

D gene: -
J gene: TRBJ2-1
clone size: -
V gene: TRBV19
CDR3 DNA: TGTGCCAGTAGTATAGCACCGGGACTTAACAATGAGCAGTTCTTC
CDR3 protein: CASSIAPGLNNEQFF

D gene: TRBD1
J gene: TRBJ2-5
clone size: -
V gene: TRBV5-1
CDR3 DNA: TGCGCCAGCAGCTTCAGGGGGCCCTCTTCTCAAGAGACCCAGTACTTC
CDR3 protein: CASSFRGPSSQETQYF

D gene: TRBD1
J gene: TRBJ2-7
clone size: once
V gene: TRBV15
CDR3 DNA: TGTGCCACCAGTCGGGGACAGGAGTACGAGCAGTACTTC
CDR3 protein: CATSRGQEYEQYF

D gene: TRBD2
J gene: TRBJ2-3
clone size: -
V gene: TRBV19
CDR3 DNA: TGTGCCAGTAGTATAGCTCCCCCCATTAGCGGGGGGCTGGATACGCAGTATTTT
CDR3 protein: CASSIAPPISGGLDTQYF

D gene: TRBD1
J gene: TRBJ1-2
clone size: once
V gene: TRBV28
CDR3 DNA: TGTGCCAGCACCTGGGGACAGGGTAGAGGCTACACCTTC
CDR3 protein: CASTWGQGRGYTF

D gene: -
J gene: TRBJ2-7
clone size: -
V gene: TRBV25-1
CDR3 DNA: TGTGCCAGCGCACTGGGGGGATCCTACGAGCAGTACTTC
CDR3 protein: CASALGGSYEQYF

D gene: TRBD2
J gene: TRBJ2-5
clone size: once
V gene: TRBV24-1
CDR3 DNA: TGTGCCACCAGTGATCCGAAGACTAGCGGGGGGACCTCGGAGACCCAGTACTTC
CDR3 protein: CATSDPKTSGGTSETQYF

D gene: TRBD1
J gene: TRBJ2-3
clone size: -
V gene: TRBV10-3
CDR3 DNA: TGTGCCATCAGTGAGTCGACAGGGGCGATAAGCACAGATACGCAGTATTTT
CDR3 protein: CAISESTGAISTDTQYF

D gene: TRBD1
J gene: TRBJ1-6
clone size: few
V gene: TRBV5-4
CDR3 DNA: TGTGCCAGCAGCTCACAAGGGGGCGGCAATTCACCCCTCCACTTT
CDR3 protein: CASSSQGGGNSPLHF

D gene: -
J gene: TRBJ1-1
clone size: -
V gene: TRBV5-1
CDR3 DNA: TGCGCCAGCAGCGCAGGGAACACTGAAGCTTTCTTT
CDR3 protein: CASSAGNTEAFF

D gene: -
J gene: TRBJ1-2
clone size: -
V gene: TRBV2
CDR3 DNA: TGTGCCAGCAGAGGGGCCCAGAAGGGGCCTAACTTC
CDR3 protein: CASRGAQKGPNF

D gene: -
J gene: TRBJ2-2
clone size: -
V gene: TRBV3-1/TRBV3-2
CDR3 DNA: TGTGCCAGCAGCCAAGATATCGCCGGGGAGCTGTTTTTT
CDR3 protein: CASSQDIAGELFF

D gene: -
J gene: TRBJ2-1
clone size: once
V gene: TRBV29-1
CDR3 DNA: TGCAGCGTTGACTGGCAGGGGACCAATGAGCAGTTCTTC
CDR3 protein: CSVDWQGTNEQFF

D gene: TRBD1
J gene: TRBJ2-7
clone size: -
V gene: TRBV12-3/TRBV12-4
CDR3 DNA: TGTGCCAGCAGCACAACAGGGGCCAGCGAGCAGTACTTC
CDR3 protein: CASSTTGASEQYF

D gene: -
J gene: TRBJ1-4
clone size: -
V gene: TRBV7-9
CDR3 DNA: TGTGCCAGCAGCTTAAATGTGGCCGAAGAAAAACTGTTTTTT
CDR3 protein: CASSLNVAEEKLFF

D gene: -
J gene: TRBJ1-6
clone size: -
V gene: TRBV19
CDR3 DNA: TGTGCCAGTAGTATTGTCGGGGATCCCTATAATTCACCCCTCCACTTT
CDR3 protein: CASSIVGDPYNSPLHF

D gene: -
J gene: TRBJ1-2
clone size: -
V gene: TRBV4-2
CDR3 DNA: TGTGCCAGCAGCCAAGAGGGCAGAGACTATGGCTACACCTTC
CDR3 protein: CASSQEGRDYGYTF

D gene: -
J gene: TRBJ1-6
clone size: -
V gene: TRBV11-2
CDR3 DNA: TGTGCCAGCAGCTTAGATCAGAATAATTCACCCCTCCACTTT
CDR3 protein: CASSLDQNNSPLHF

D gene: -
J gene: TRBJ1-1
clone size: -
V gene: TRBV7-9
CDR3 DNA: TGTGCCAGCAGCTCGCATACACCTGCTGGGGCAGGGACTGAAGCTTTCTTT
CDR3 protein: CASSSHTPAGAGTEAFF

D gene: TRBD1
J gene: TRBJ2-1
clone size: -
V gene: TRBV29-1
CDR3 DNA: TGCAGCGTTGAAGATCTTGGGAGAGGGACAGGGGCTAATGAGCAGTTCTTC
CDR3 protein: CSVEDLGRGTGANEQFF

D gene: -
J gene: TRBJ2-3
clone size: -
V gene: TRBV7-2
CDR3 DNA: TGTGCCAGCAGCCCCATGACAATATCCACAGATACGCAGTATTTT
CDR3 protein: CASSPMTISTDTQYF

D gene: -
J gene: TRBJ2-1
clone size: -
V gene: TRBV3-1/TRBV3-2
CDR3 DNA: TGTGCCAGCAGTCCTCCACTTGACAATGAGCAGTTCTTC
CDR3 protein: CASSPPLDNEQFF

D gene: TRBD2
J gene: TRBJ2-5
clone size: -
V gene: TRBV9
CDR3 DNA: TGTGCCAGCAGCGCCCGGGGGGGCGAGGAGGACCAGTACTTC
CDR3 protein: CASSARGGEEDQYF

D gene: TRBD1
J gene: TRBJ1-4
clone size: few
V gene: TRBV6-5
CDR3 DNA: TGTGCCAGCAGCCGCTCCGGGACAGGAAGGGAAAAACTGTTTTTT
CDR3 protein: CASSRSGTGREKLFF

D gene: TRBD2
J gene: TRBJ2-3
clone size: -
V gene: TRBV7-9
CDR3 DNA: TGTGCCGGCGGGGGGAGGAGCACAGATACGCAGTATTTT
CDR3 protein: CAGGGRSTDTQYF

D gene: -
J gene: TRBJ1-2
clone size: -
V gene: TRBV25-1
CDR3 DNA: TGTGCCAGCAGTCCCCCGGGGAGCCAAGTCTATGGCTACACCTTC
CDR3 protein: CASSPPGSQVYGYTF

D gene: TRBD2
J gene: TRBJ2-5
clone size: -
V gene: TRBV5-1
CDR3 DNA: TGCGCCAGCAGCACACTAGCGGGGGGTGAGACCCAGTACTTC
CDR3 protein: CASSTLAGGETQYF

D gene: TRBD2
J gene: TRBJ2-1
clone size: -
V gene: TRBV6-5
CDR3 DNA: TGTGCCAGCAGTTACCTAGCGGGGGAGAATAATGAGCAGTTCTTC
CDR3 protein: CASSYLAGENNEQFF

D gene: -
J gene: TRBJ1-1
clone size: few
V gene: TRBV3-1/TRBV3-2
CDR3 DNA: TGTGCCAGCAGCCAAGTTCAGGGGATCGCTGAAGCTTTCTTT
CDR3 protein: CASSQVQGIAEAFF

D gene: -
J gene: TRBJ2-3
clone size: -
V gene: TRBV20-1
CDR3 DNA: TGCAGTGCTCAACACAGCGATACGCAGTATTTT
CDR3 protein: CSAQHSDTQYF

D gene: TRBD1
J gene: TRBJ1-5
clone size: -
V gene: TRBV19
CDR3 DNA: TGTGCCAGTAGTATAACAACAGGGGACAATCAGCCCCAGCATTTT
CDR3 protein: CASSITTGDNQPQHF

D gene: -
J gene: TRBJ2-3
clone size: -
V gene: TRBV5-6
CDR3 DNA: TGTGCCAGCTCCTTACTTAATACGCAGTATTTT
CDR3 protein: CASSLLNTQYF

D gene: -
J gene: TRBJ2-7
clone size: -
V gene: TRBV19
CDR3 DNA: TGTGCCAGTAGCCAGGGGTTGGGGAGCTCCTACGAGCAGTACTTC
CDR3 protein: CASSQGLGSSYEQYF

D gene: TRBD2
J gene: TRBJ2-3
clone size: -
V gene: TRBV15
CDR3 DNA: TGTGCCACCAGCTCGACTAGCGGGGGGGCCTCAGATACGCAGTATTTT
CDR3 protein: CATSSTSGGASDTQYF

D gene: -
J gene: TRBJ2-2
clone size: -
V gene: TRBV7-3
CDR3 DNA: TGTGCCAGCAGCTTAAAGGGGGACACCGGGGAGCTGTTTTTT
CDR3 protein: CASSLKGDTGELFF

D gene: TRBD1
J gene: TRBJ2-3
clone size: -
V gene: TRBV6-4
CDR3 DNA: TGTGCCAGCAGTGACTCCGGGACAGGGAGCCCAGATACGCAGTATTTT
CDR3 protein: CASSDSGTGSPDTQYF

D gene: TRBD2
J gene: TRBJ2-1
clone size: -
V gene: TRBV7-3
CDR3 DNA: TGTGCCAGCAGCTTGGGGCGGGGGGTCCATGAGCAGTTCTTC
CDR3 protein: CASSLGRGVHEQFF

D gene: TRBD2
J gene: TRBJ2-1
clone size: -
V gene: TRBV9
CDR3 DNA: TGTGCCAGCAGCGTAGTAGGTAGCGGGGGAGTTAATGAGCAGTTCTTC
CDR3 protein: CASSVVGSGGVNEQFF

D gene: -
J gene: TRBJ2-5
clone size: many
V gene: TRBV11-2
CDR3 DNA: TGTGCCAGCAGCTCCCTCGGGGGACAAGAGACCCAGTACTTC
CDR3 protein: CASSSLGGQETQYF

D gene: TRBD2
J gene: TRBJ2-3
clone size: -
V gene: TRBV7-8
CDR3 DNA: TGTGCCAGCAGCATCAGCGGGGGCACAGATACGCAGTATTTT
CDR3 protein: CASSISGGTDTQYF

D gene: -
J gene: TRBJ1-1
clone size: -
V gene: TRBV18
CDR3 DNA: TGTGCCAGCTCACCAGACGAGGCATTGGGCACTGAAGCTTTCTTT
CDR3 protein: CASSPDEALGTEAFF

D gene: -
J gene: TRBJ1-4
clone size: -
V gene: TRBV18
CDR3 DNA: TGTGCCAGCTCACCGCGAAACGGAGGGGACGCAACTAATGAAAAACTGTTTTTT
CDR3 protein: CASSPRNGGDATNEKLFF

D gene: TRBD2
J gene: TRBJ2-1
clone size: -
V gene: TRBV3-1/TRBV3-2
CDR3 DNA: TGTGCCAGCGTAGGCGGGGGGGATTACAATGAGCAGTTCTTC
CDR3 protein: CASVGGGDYNEQFF

D gene: TRBD1
J gene: TRBJ1-3
clone size: once
V gene: TRBV5-1
CDR3 DNA: TGCGCCAGCAGCACCGGACAGGGGACGTACACCATATATTTT
CDR3 protein: CASSTGQGTYTIYF